This is a list of T cell receptor beta chains from one sample in a study of T cells after yellow fever vaccination. One entry per CDR3 protein results from TCRdb running MiXCR on the 5' RACE reads. This sample carries around 120,000 distinct CDR3 sequences, roughly 15% of them seen once, and the ten largest clones take about 40%. Sequenced material: CD8+ T cells sorted from PBMCs, taken 5 days after the yellow fever booster vaccination. These receptors all stem from a man between 18 and 29 years old who received the YFV17D yellow fever vaccine. Each CDR3 is given with its conserved first and last residue. Each record gives: J gene, V gene, CDR3 protein.

TRBJ1-2 TRBV20-1 CSAKGRYYYGYTF
TRBJ2-3 TRBV7-6 CASSFQGSTDTQYF
TRBJ2-7 TRBV7-9 CASSPGGAGDSTKQYF
TRBJ2-4 TRBV5-1 CASSQRGWGSRIQYF
TRBJ1-3 TRBV3-1 CASSHYRGPGNTIYF
TRBJ2-1 TRBV11-2 CASSLTKINEQFF
TRBJ2-5 TRBV5-5 CASRRNGIQETQYF
TRBJ2-7 TRBV7-8 CASSSFVGGDEQYF
TRBJ2-1 TRBV11-2 CASVEYNEQFF
TRBJ2-1 TRBV20-1 CSARVSGGVEQFF
TRBJ2-1 TRBV28 CASRPGTGLRNEQFF
TRBJ1-1 TRBV27 CASSIWGGTEAFF
TRBJ2-3 TRBV6-5 CASSYTTGGTDTQYF
TRBJ2-3 TRBV6-5 CASSRTSGGDDTQYF
TRBJ2-3 TRBV18 CASSPEGARDTQYF
TRBJ1-4 TRBV15 CATSRLRDSGEKLFF
TRBJ1-5 TRBV24-1 CATSLTASNQPQHF
TRBJ1-5 TRBV18 CASSPDLLGQGNYQPQHF
TRBJ1-3 TRBV6-2/TRBV6-3 CASSRDRASSGNTIYF
TRBJ2-3 TRBV4-1 CASSQAVTYSTDTQYF
TRBJ2-5 TRBV4-2 CASSQRDGGDQETQYF
TRBJ1-6 TRBV27 CASRAGLIYSPLHF